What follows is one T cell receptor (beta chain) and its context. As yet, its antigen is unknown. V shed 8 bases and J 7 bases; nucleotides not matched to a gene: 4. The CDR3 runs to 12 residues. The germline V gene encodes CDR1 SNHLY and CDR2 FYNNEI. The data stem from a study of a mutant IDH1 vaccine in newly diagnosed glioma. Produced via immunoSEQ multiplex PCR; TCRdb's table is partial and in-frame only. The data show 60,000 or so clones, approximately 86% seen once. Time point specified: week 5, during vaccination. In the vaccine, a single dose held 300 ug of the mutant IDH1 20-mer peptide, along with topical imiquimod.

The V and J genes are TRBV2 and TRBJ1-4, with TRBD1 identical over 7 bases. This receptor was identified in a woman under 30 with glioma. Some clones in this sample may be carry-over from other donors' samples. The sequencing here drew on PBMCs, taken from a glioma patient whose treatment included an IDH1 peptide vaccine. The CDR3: CASSRGLEKLFF. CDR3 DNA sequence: TGTGCCAGCTCGAGGGGGCTTGAAAAACTGTTTTTT.